This T cell receptor beta chain was sequenced for a study of cytomegalovirus exposure and HLA in healthy donors. Germline V gene sequence: CDR1 LNHDA, CDR2 SQIVND (reference sequence). V was cut by 5 bases and J by 0 bases, with 8 bases left in between. This CDR3 is 13 amino acids long. Primers: 60 Vbeta forward and 13 Jbeta reverse. Sequencing was performed with immunoSEQ multiplex PCR; in TCRdb, only in-frame clones are kept and a portion is missing. The sample lists 150,000 to 200,000 clones, approximately 72% seen once, with roughly 1.9% in the top ten. The sequenced material came from PBMCs. The TCR comes from a female donor in good health and CMV-seronegative. The chain employs TRBV19 and TRBJ2-7, with a weak D call TRBD1 (5 bases). CDR3 amino acids: CASSEGASYEQYF. Written as DNA, the CDR3 is TGTGCCAGTAGTGAAGGGGCCTCCTACGAGCAGTACTTC.